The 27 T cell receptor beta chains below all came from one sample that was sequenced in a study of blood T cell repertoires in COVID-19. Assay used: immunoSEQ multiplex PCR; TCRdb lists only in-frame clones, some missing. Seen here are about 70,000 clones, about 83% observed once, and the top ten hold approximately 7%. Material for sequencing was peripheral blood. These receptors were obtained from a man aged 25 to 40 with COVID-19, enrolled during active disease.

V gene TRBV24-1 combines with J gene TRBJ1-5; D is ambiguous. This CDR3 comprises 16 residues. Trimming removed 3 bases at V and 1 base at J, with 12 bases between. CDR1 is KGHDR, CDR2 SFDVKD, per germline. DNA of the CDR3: TGTGCCACCAGTGATAACCGGGTAGGAAGCAATCAGCCCCAGCATTTT. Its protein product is CATSDNRVGSNQPQHF.

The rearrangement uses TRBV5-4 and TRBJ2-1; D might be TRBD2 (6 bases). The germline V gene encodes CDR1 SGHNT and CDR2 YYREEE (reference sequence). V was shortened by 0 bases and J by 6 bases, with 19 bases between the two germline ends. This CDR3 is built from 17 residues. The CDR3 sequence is CASSLAAGRSTVNEQFF. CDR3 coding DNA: TGTGCCAGCAGCTTGGCGGCGGGGCGAAGTACAGTCAATGAGCAGTTCTTC.

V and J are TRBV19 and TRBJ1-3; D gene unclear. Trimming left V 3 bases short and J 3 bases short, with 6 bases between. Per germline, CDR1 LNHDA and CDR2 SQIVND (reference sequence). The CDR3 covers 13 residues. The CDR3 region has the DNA TGTGCCAGTAGTATCGCGGTTGGAAACACCATATATTTT. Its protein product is CASSIAVGNTIYF.

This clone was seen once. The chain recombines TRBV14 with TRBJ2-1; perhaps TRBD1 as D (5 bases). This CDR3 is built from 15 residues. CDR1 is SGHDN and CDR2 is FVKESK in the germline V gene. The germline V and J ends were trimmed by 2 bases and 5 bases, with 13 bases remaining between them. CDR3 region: CASSQFQGTNNEQFF. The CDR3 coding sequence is TGTGCCAGCAGCCAATTCCAGGGCACTAACAATGAGCAGTTCTTC.

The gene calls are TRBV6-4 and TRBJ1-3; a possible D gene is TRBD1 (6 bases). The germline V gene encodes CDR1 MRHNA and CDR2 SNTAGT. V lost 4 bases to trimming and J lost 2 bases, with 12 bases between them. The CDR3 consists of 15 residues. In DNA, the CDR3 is TGTGCCAGCAGTGCAACCGGGACACCTGGAAACACCATATATTTT. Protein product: CASSATGTPGNTIYF.

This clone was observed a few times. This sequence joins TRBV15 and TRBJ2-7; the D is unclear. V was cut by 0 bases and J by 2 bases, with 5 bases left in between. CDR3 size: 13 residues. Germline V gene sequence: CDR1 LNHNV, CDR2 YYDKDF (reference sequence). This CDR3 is CATSRDRPYEQYF. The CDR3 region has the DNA TGTGCCACCAGCAGAGACAGGCCCTACGAGCAGTACTTC.

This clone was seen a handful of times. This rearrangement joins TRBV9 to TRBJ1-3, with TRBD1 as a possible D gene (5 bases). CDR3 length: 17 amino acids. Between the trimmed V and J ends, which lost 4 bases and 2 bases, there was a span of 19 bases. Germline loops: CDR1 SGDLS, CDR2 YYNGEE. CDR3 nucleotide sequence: TGTGCCAGCAGCCCCGGCGAAAGGGGCCTGGCTGGAAACACCATATATTTT. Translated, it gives CASSPGERGLAGNTIYF.

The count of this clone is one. CDR3 protein: CASSYNRGTGELFF. The CDR3 DNA sequence: TGTGCCAGCAGCTACAACAGGGGCACCGGGGAGCTGTTTTTT. This chain connects TRBV13 to TRBJ2-2; 7 bases agree with TRBD1. Trimming removed 4 bases from V and 4 bases from J; junction bases left unmatched: 3. The CDR3 runs 14 residues. Per germline, CDR1 PRHDT and CDR2 FYEKMQ (reference sequence).

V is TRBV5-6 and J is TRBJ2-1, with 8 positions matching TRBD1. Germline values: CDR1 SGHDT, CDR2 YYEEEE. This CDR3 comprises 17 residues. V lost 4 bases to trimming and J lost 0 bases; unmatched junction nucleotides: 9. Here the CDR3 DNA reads TGTGCCAGCAGCCGGCGGGAAACAGGGGGCTCCTACAATGAGCAGTTCTTC. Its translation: CASSRRETGGSYNEQFF.

CDR3 sequence reads: CASSFGTRGGSKQYF. CDR3 DNA sequence: TGTGCCAGCAGCTTTGGCACTCGGGGCGGGAGTAAGCAGTATTTT. This chain links TRBV7-9 with TRBJ2-3; 7 nucleotides match TRBD2. J was trimmed by 11 bases and V by 3 bases; bases with no gene match: 14. This CDR3 spans 15 amino acids. From germline, CDR1 is SEHNR and CDR2 FQNEAQ (reference sequence).

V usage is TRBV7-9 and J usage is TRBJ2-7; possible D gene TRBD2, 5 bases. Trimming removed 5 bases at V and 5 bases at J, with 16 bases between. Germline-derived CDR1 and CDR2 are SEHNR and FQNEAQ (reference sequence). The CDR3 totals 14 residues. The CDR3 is CASSPAEWRDEQYF. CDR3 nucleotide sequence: TGTGCCAGCAGCCCAGCGGAGTGGCGGGACGAGCAGTACTTC.

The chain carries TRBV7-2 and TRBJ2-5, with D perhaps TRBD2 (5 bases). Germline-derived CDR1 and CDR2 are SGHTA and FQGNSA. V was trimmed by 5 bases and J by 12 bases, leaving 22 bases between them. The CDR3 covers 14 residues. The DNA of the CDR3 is TGTGCCAGCAGCAGCGGAGGTAGCCGACACCGGGAGTACTTC. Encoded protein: CASSSGGSRHREYF.

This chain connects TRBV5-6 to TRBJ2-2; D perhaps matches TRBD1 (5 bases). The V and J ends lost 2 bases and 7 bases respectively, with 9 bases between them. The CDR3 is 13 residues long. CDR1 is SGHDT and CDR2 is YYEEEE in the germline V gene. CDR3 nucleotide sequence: TGTGCCAGCAGCTTAGGGGATCACGGGGAGCTGTTTTTT. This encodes CASSLGDHGELFF.

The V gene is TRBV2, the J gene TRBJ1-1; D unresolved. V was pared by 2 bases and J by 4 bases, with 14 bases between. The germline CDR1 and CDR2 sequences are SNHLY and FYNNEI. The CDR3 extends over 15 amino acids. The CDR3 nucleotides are TGTGCCAGCAGTGAAAGTTCCGGGTTGAGCACTGAAGCTTTCTTT. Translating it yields CASSESSGLSTEAFF.

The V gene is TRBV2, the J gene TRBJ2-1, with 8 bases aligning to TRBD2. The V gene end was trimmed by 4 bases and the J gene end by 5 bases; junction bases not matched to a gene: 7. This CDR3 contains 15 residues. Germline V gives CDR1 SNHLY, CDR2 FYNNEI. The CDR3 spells CASSVGGTRDNEQFF. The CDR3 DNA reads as TGTGCCAGCAGTGTCGGCGGGACTAGGGACAATGAGCAGTTCTTC.

CDR3 residues: CASSQKPGENNQPQHF. For the CDR3, the DNA is TGTGCCAGCAGCCAAAAGCCAGGGGAAAACAATCAGCCCCAGCATTTT. The V gene is TRBV3-1 (or the pseudogene TRBV3-2), the J gene TRBJ1-5, with D perhaps matching TRBD1 (6 bases). Trimming pared 2 bases from V and 3 bases from J, leaving 14 bases between. CDR3 length: 16 amino acids. Germline V gene sequence: CDR1 LGHDT, CDR2 YNNKEL (reference sequence).

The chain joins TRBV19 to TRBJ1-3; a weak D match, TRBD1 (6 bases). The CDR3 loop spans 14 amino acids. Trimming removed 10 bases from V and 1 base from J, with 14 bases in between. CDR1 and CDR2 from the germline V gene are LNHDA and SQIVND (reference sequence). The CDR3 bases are TGTGCCACGCAATTCGGACAGTCTGGAAACACCATATATTTT. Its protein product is CATQFGQSGNTIYF.

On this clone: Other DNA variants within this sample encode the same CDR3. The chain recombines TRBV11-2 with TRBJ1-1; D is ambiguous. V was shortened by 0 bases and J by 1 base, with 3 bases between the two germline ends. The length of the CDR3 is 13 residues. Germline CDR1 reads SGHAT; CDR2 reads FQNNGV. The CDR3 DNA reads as TGTGCCAGCAGCTTAGACAGGAACACTGAAGCTTTCTTT. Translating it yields CASSLDRNTEAFF.

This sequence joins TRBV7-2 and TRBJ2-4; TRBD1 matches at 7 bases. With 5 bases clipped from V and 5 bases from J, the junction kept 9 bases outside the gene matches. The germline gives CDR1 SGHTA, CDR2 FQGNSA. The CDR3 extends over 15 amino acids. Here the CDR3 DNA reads TGTGCCAGCAGCCAGCGGACAGGAGCGGAAAACATTCAGTACTTC. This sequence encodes CASSQRTGAENIQYF.

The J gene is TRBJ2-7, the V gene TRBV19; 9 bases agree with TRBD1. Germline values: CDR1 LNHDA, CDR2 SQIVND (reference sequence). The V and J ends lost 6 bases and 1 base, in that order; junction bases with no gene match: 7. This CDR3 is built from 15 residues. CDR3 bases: TGTGCCAGTAGGAGAACAGGGGGCTCGTCCTACGAGCAGTACTTC. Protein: CASRRTGGSSYEQYF.

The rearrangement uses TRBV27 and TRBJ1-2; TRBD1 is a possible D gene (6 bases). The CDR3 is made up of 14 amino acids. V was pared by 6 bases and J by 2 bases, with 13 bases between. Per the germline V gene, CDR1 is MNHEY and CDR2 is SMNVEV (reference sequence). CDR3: CASRGTGLNYGYTF. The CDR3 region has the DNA TGTGCCAGCAGGGGTACAGGGTTGAACTATGGCTACACCTTC.

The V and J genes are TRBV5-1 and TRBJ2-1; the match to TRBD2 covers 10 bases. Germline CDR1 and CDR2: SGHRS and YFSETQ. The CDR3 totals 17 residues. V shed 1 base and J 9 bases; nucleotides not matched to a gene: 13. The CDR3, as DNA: TGCGCCAGCAGCTTGTCGTCTAGCGGGAGTTCGGGCGGTGAGCAGTTCTTC. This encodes CASSLSSSGSSGGEQFF.

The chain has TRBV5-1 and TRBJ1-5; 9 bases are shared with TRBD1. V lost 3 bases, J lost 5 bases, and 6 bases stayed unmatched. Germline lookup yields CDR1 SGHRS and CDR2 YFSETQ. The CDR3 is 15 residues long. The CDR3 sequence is CASSSDGTGYQPQHF. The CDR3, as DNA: TGCGCCAGCAGCTCGGACGGGACAGGGTATCAGCCCCAGCATTTT.

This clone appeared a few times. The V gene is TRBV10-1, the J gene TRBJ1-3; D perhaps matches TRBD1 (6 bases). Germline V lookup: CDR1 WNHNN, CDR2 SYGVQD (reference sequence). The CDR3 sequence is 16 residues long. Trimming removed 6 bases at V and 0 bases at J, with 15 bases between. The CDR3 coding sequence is TGCGCCAGCAGCGCGGACAGTAGGCCCTCTGGAAACACCATATATTTT. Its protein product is CASSADSRPSGNTIYF.

CDR3 sequence reads: CASSQPNTEAFF. The CDR3 DNA follows: TGCGCCAGCAGCCAACCTAATACTGAAGCTTTCTTT. V and J are TRBV4-1 and TRBJ1-1; D is undetermined. Germline V gives CDR1 MGHRA, CDR2 YSYEKL. The CDR3 runs 12 residues. Trimming took 2 bases from V and 5 from J, leaving 6 bases between them.

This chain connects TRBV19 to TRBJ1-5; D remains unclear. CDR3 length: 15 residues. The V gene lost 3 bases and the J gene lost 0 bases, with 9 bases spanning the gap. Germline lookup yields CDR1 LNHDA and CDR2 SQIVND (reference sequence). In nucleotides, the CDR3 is TGTGCCAGTAGTATCGGACTTAATAGCAATCAGCCCCAGCATTTT. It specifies CASSIGLNSNQPQHF.

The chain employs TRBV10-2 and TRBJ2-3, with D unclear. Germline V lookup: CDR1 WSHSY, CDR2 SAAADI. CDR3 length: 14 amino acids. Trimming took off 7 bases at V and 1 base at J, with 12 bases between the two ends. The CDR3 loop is CASTHSPGTDTQYF. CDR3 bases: TGCGCCAGCACCCACAGCCCTGGCACAGATACGCAGTATTTT.